Shown below are 16 T cell receptor beta chains from a single sample sequenced in a study of cytomegalovirus exposure and HLA in healthy donors. PCR amplification relied on 60 Vbeta primers (plus 13 Jbeta primers). Profiling relied on immunoSEQ multiplex PCR, and the TCRdb table lists in-frame clones only, not all of them. The sample records over 150,000 clones, around 65% being singletons. The sequenced material came from PBMCs. Every receptor here comes from a woman between 40 and 50 years old in good health and CMV-seropositive.

The rearrangement joins TRBV4-1 to TRBJ2-1; 10 nucleotides align to TRBD1. The CDR3 is 17 amino acids. Germline V gene lookup returns CDR1 MGHRA and CDR2 YSYEKL. V trimming: 0 bases; J trimming: 10 bases; junction bases outside the gene matches: 12. CDR3 loop: CASSQDRRRDRGWEQFF. CDR3 in DNA: TGCGCCAGCAGCCAAGACAGGAGGCGGGACAGGGGATGGGAGCAGTTCTTC.

This clone was counted a few times. The chain links TRBV27 to TRBJ2-5; D is possibly TRBD2 (5 bases). The DNA end lines up better with TRBJ2-7; the J call may be wrong. The CDR3 has 15 amino acids. Per the germline V gene, CDR1 is MNHEY and CDR2 is SMNVEV (reference sequence). The CDR3 sequence: CASSLEGSNSYEQYF. The CDR3 nucleotides read TGTGCCAGCAGTTTAGAGGGCAGCAACTCCTACGAGCAGTACTTC.

This chain joins TRBV10-3 and TRBJ1-2; TRBD1 might be the D (6 bases). CDR1 and CDR2 from the germline V gene are ENHRY and SYGVKD. CDR3 size: 14 residues. V lost 3 bases, J lost 8 bases, and 16 bases lay in between. The CDR3 spells CAISDLDSSGGYTF. For the CDR3, the DNA is TGTGCCATCAGTGATTTGGACAGTTCTGGGGGCTACACCTTC.

The chain joins TRBV4-3 to TRBJ2-3; no reliable D call. The CDR3 sequence is 15 residues long. Deletions cut 0 bases from V and 0 bases from J, with 7 bases between. Looked up from germline, CDR1 is LGHNA and CDR2 is YSLEER. CDR3 bases: TGCGCCAGCAGCCAAGATACTCTAAGCACAGATACGCAGTATTTT. Translating gives CASSQDTLSTDTQYF.

On this clone itself: The junction differs from germline at one of its ends, possibly a read error. V gene TRBV20-1 combines with J gene TRBJ2-7; 9 bases fit TRBD1. The CDR3 contains 11 residues. The germline CDR1 and CDR2 sequences are DFQATT and SNEGSKA (reference sequence). The CDR3 coding sequence is TGCAGTGCTAGCCTCCGGGACAGGGCTCTCTTC. Its protein product is CSASLRDRALF.

The chain employs TRBV6-4 and TRBJ1-1; D is unclear. Germline values: CDR1 MRHNA, CDR2 SNTAGT. The CDR3 has 14 residues. V shed 4 bases and J shed 1 base, with 10 bases lying between them. The CDR3 protein is CASSAVGGNTEAFF. The DNA of the CDR3 is TGTGCCAGCAGTGCCGTTGGAGGGAACACTGAAGCTTTCTTT.

The CDR3 bases are TGTGCCAGCAGTTACTCGAGGGGCAGGGGCGGTGGCTACACCTTC. As protein: CASSYSRGRGGGYTF. The chain is built from TRBV6-5 and TRBJ1-2; tentative D call: TRBD1 (6 bases). CDR3 length equals 15 residues. Per the germline V gene, CDR1 is MNHEY and CDR2 is SVGAGI. The V and J ends lost 0 bases and 7 bases respectively, with 15 bases between them.

This sequence joins TRBV5-1 and TRBJ1-1, with a tentative D call TRBD1 (6 bases). Looked up from germline, CDR1 is SGHRS and CDR2 is YFSETQ. The germline V and J ends were trimmed by 0 bases and 1 base, with 7 bases remaining between them. The CDR3 has 14 residues. CDR3: CASSLGTANTEAFF. For the CDR3, the DNA is TGCGCCAGCAGCTTGGGGACAGCGAACACTGAAGCTTTCTTT. Drawing the rest from reference TRBV5-1 and TRBJ1-1, the complete variable domain is KAGVTQTPRYLIKTRGQQVTLSCSPISGHRSVSWYQQTPGQGLQFLFEYFSETQRNKGNFPGRFSGRQFSNSRSEMNVSTLELGDSALYLCASSLGTANTEAFFGQGTRLTVV.

The chain is built from TRBV6-1 and TRBJ2-6; TRBD2 is a possible D gene (5 bases). Trimming left V 4 bases short and J 4 bases short, with 11 bases between. From germline, CDR1 is MNHNS and CDR2 SASEGT. The CDR3 length is 15 residues. DNA for the CDR3: TGTGCCAGCAGTGGGAGGAGAGCAGGGGCCAACGTCCTGACTTTC. Residues: CASSGRRAGANVLTF.

The chain employs TRBV9 and TRBJ2-3; 11 bases match TRBD2. V gave up 3 bases and J gave up 4 bases; unmatched junction bases: 10. In germline, CDR1 is SGDLS, CDR2 YYNGEE. The CDR3 covers 17 residues. CDR3 sequence reads: CASSDPGLAERADTQYF. DNA of the CDR3: TGTGCCAGCAGCGACCCGGGACTAGCGGAAAGGGCAGATACGCAGTATTTT.

The chain links TRBV7-9 to TRBJ2-1; no reliable D call. Germline values: CDR1 SEHNR, CDR2 FQNEAQ (reference sequence). V lost 4 bases to trimming and J lost 7 bases, with 11 bases between them. This CDR3 is 13 amino acids long. The CDR3 DNA reads TGTGCCAGCAGCTCCCCCATCGGGAATGAGCAGTTCTTC. Its protein is CASSSPIGNEQFF.

The chain links TRBV15 to TRBJ1-4, with D possibly being TRBD1 (5 bases). V was pared by 0 bases and J by 7 bases, with 12 bases between. The CDR3 runs 15 residues. CDR1 is LNHNV, CDR2 YYDKDF, per germline (reference sequence). The chain's CDR3 is CATSRDKGRGEKLFF. In nucleotides, the CDR3 is TGTGCCACCAGCAGAGATAAGGGGAGGGGTGAAAAACTGTTTTTT.

The genes are TRBV20-1 and TRBJ2-5; D might be TRBD2 (5 bases). V was trimmed by 7 bases and J by 3 bases, leaving 9 bases between them. The CDR3 totals 11 residues. The germline CDR1 and CDR2 sequences are DFQATT and SNEGSKA (reference sequence). CDR3 coding DNA: TGCAGTGGGCGGGCAGAAGAGACCCAGTACTTC. Its translation: CSGRAEETQYF.

V is TRBV7-2 and J is TRBJ1-5; 9 bases match TRBD1. The CDR3 totals 15 residues. The J segment lost 4 bases and the V segment lost 5 bases, leaving 6 bases of the junction unmatched. The germline V gene encodes CDR1 SGHTA and CDR2 FQGNSA. Written as DNA, the CDR3 is TGTGCCAGCAGCCTGGACAGGGGCTATAATCAGCCCCAGCATTTT. Protein: CASSLDRGYNQPQHF.

The V call is TRBV7-2, the J call TRBJ2-1; 8 positions match TRBD1. The CDR3 loop spans 15 amino acids. Germline values: CDR1 SGHTA, CDR2 FQGNSA. V lost 5 bases, J lost 8 bases, and 11 bases stayed unmatched. The CDR3 reads CASSTRQGRWDEQFF. DNA for the CDR3: TGTGCCAGCAGCACACGACAGGGGCGTTGGGATGAGCAGTTCTTC. Full variable domain (outside the CDR3, taken from reference TRBV7-2 and TRBJ2-1): GAGVSQSPSNKVTEKGKDVELRCDPISGHTALYWYRQSLGQGLEFLIYFQGNSAPDKSGLPSDRFSAERTGGSVSTLTIQRTQQEDSAVYLCASSTRQGRWDEQFFGPGTRLTVL.

V usage is TRBV19 and J usage is TRBJ1-2; 9 nucleotides match TRBD1. With V trimmed by 0 bases and J by 4 bases, 9 bases remained unmatched. This CDR3 has 17 amino acids. From germline, CDR1 is LNHDA and CDR2 SQIVND (reference sequence). The CDR3 DNA reads TGTGCCAGTAGTATAGATCCCGGACAGGGGACTGTCTATGGCTACACCTTC. This encodes CASSIDPGQGTVYGYTF.